The T cell receptor beta chain described here comes from a study of blood T cell repertoires in COVID-19. The overall study: Collection of acute and convalescent COVID-19 samples took place in the United States, Italy and Spain. Nucleic acid was either cDNA or gDNA, and it came from T cells, B-cell-depleted T cells, or PBMCs.

CDR1 and CDR2 from the germline V gene are MNHEY and SVGAGI. Trimming stripped 0 bases from V and 16 bases from J, with 19 bases between. There are 15 residues in the CDR3. Authors' methods: Reference gene primer amplification yielded estimated nucleated cell counts. Here immunoSEQ multiplex PCR was the method, and the copy in TCRdb shows in-frame clones only, minus some. V and J calls and clone size are given by that table; D and trimming were obtained from the DNA. The table has 150,000 to 200,000 clones, 65% to 90% seen once; the top ten hold under 9.5%. The V call is TRBV6-5, the J call TRBJ1-6, with a possible D match to TRBD1 (5 bases). This TCR was sampled from a man in his forties or fifties with active or convalescent COVID-19. The sequenced material came from peripheral blood. This CDR3 is CASSYSTDMRLPLHF. Written as DNA, the CDR3 is TGTGCCAGCAGTTACTCGACAGACATGCGGCTCCCTCTCCACTTT.